The rows below give T cell receptor beta chains drawn from one sample of a study of control samples from healthy donors and cancer patients. The protocol was immunoSEQ multiplex PCR, while the TCRdb copy is restricted to in-frame clones and leaves out a portion. Of approximately 150,000 clones detected, roughly 86% appear once; the ten largest clones hold approximately 7.5%. The sample comprised PBMCs. All receptors derive from a man aged 50 to 59 with head and neck cancer. Each CDR3 is given with its conserved first and last residue. Fields, in order: J gene, V gene, D gene, CDR3 length, clone size, CDR3 DNA, CDR3 protein. The D gene is left open where the match is weak. For some rows the clone size is stated as once, few or many, or as a class when expanded; others skip it.

J gene: TRBJ2-7; V gene: TRBV29-1; D gene: TRBD1; CDR3 length: 15; clone size: -; CDR3 DNA: TGCAGCGTTGAGACGGATGGACAGGCAGCCTACGAGCAGTACTTC; CDR3 protein: CSVETDGQAAYEQYF
J gene: TRBJ1-6; V gene: TRBV5-1; D gene: -; CDR3 length: 14; clone size: -; CDR3 DNA: TGCGCCAGCAGCTTGTGGGGATATAATTCACCCCTCCACTTT; CDR3 protein: CASSLWGYNSPLHF
J gene: TRBJ2-4; V gene: TRBV3-1/TRBV3-2; D gene: TRBD2; CDR3 length: 19; clone size: -; CDR3 DNA: TGTGCCAGCAGCCTAGAAATAGCGGGAGTCCGTCTAGCCAAAAACATTCAGTACTTC; CDR3 protein: CASSLEIAGVRLAKNIQYF
J gene: TRBJ1-4; V gene: TRBV7-9; D gene: TRBD1; CDR3 length: 18; clone size: -; CDR3 DNA: TGTGCCAGCAGCTCTCTCCGACAGGGGGAAAATGGTAATGAAAAACTGTTTTTT; CDR3 protein: CASSSLRQGENGNEKLFF
J gene: TRBJ1-1; V gene: TRBV19; D gene: TRBD1; CDR3 length: 14; clone size: few; CDR3 DNA: TGTGCCAGTAGTCCGGGACAGGGGGCCACTGAAGCTTTCTTT; CDR3 protein: CASSPGQGATEAFF
J gene: TRBJ2-7; V gene: TRBV7-9; D gene: -; CDR3 length: 16; clone size: -; CDR3 DNA: TGTGCCAGCAGTTCCCAATCTCGTCCCGGGACCTACGAGCAGTACTTC; CDR3 protein: CASSSQSRPGTYEQYF
J gene: TRBJ2-1; V gene: TRBV11-3; D gene: -; CDR3 length: 13; clone size: -; CDR3 DNA: TGTGCCAGCAGCTTAGCTGTAGCCAATGAGCAGTTCTTC; CDR3 protein: CASSLAVANEQFF
J gene: TRBJ2-7; V gene: TRBV3-1/TRBV3-2; D gene: TRBD1; CDR3 length: 17; clone size: once; CDR3 DNA: TGTGCCAGCAGCCAAGCACCGGACAGGGCTGTCGTGAACGAGCAGTACTTC; CDR3 protein: CASSQAPDRAVVNEQYF
J gene: TRBJ2-7; V gene: TRBV30; D gene: -; CDR3 length: 11; clone size: -; CDR3 DNA: TGTGCCTGGAGTATCAACATAGAGCAGTACTTC; CDR3 protein: CAWSINIEQYF
J gene: TRBJ2-7; V gene: TRBV5-8; D gene: -; CDR3 length: 14; clone size: once; CDR3 DNA: TGTGCTGTAGGATCGGGGCTTAACTCCTACGAGCAGTACTTC; CDR3 protein: CAVGSGLNSYEQYF
J gene: TRBJ2-5; V gene: TRBV7-2; D gene: TRBD2; CDR3 length: 14; clone size: -; CDR3 DNA: TGTGCCAGCAGCCGGGGGGGTGGTCAAGAGACCCAGTACTTC; CDR3 protein: CASSRGGGQETQYF
J gene: TRBJ1-1; V gene: TRBV6-5; D gene: -; CDR3 length: 12; clone size: -; CDR3 DNA: TGTGCCAGCTGCCCGGACGGCACTGAAGCTTTCTTT; CDR3 protein: CASCPDGTEAFF
J gene: TRBJ2-5; V gene: TRBV2; D gene: -; CDR3 length: 12; clone size: few; CDR3 DNA: TGTGCCAGCAGTGGGAACAGGGCCACCCAGTACTTC; CDR3 protein: CASSGNRATQYF
J gene: TRBJ1-2; V gene: TRBV11-2; D gene: TRBD1; CDR3 length: 12; clone size: -; CDR3 DNA: TGTGCCAGCAGGTCCACAGGGGGTGGCTACACCTTC; CDR3 protein: CASRSTGGGYTF
J gene: TRBJ2-3; V gene: TRBV19; D gene: -; CDR3 length: 15; clone size: -; CDR3 DNA: TGTGCCAGTAGTATAGGTCGACGCACCACAGATACGCAGTATTTT; CDR3 protein: CASSIGRRTTDTQYF
J gene: TRBJ1-1; V gene: TRBV11-2; D gene: -; CDR3 length: 15; clone size: once; CDR3 DNA: TGTGCCAGCAGCTCTGAAAAGGAGCGAAACACTGAAGCTTTCTTT; CDR3 protein: CASSSEKERNTEAFF
J gene: TRBJ1-5; V gene: TRBV6-1; D gene: -; CDR3 length: 14; clone size: -; CDR3 DNA: TGTGCCAGCAGTGAAGTGGGTAGCAATCAGCCCCAGCATTTT; CDR3 protein: CASSEVGSNQPQHF
J gene: TRBJ1-1; V gene: TRBV14; D gene: -; CDR3 length: 13; clone size: once; CDR3 DNA: TGTGCCAGCAGCCAAGGAGCGGGAAGGTTGGCTTTCTTT; CDR3 protein: CASSQGAGRLAFF
J gene: TRBJ2-6; V gene: TRBV7-6; D gene: -; CDR3 length: 15; clone size: once; CDR3 DNA: TGTGCCAGCAGCTTGGGGTCCACTGGGGCCAACGTCCTGACTTTC; CDR3 protein: CASSLGSTGANVLTF
J gene: TRBJ1-6; V gene: TRBV12-3/TRBV12-4; D gene: -; CDR3 length: 13; clone size: -; CDR3 DNA: TGTGCCAGCAGTTCCGGGACCGAAATACCCCTCCACTTT; CDR3 protein: CASSSGTEIPLHF
J gene: TRBJ1-5; V gene: TRBV5-5; D gene: -; CDR3 length: 17; clone size: -; CDR3 DNA: TGTGCCAGCAGCCTTTCCCTAGGGGTCTATAGCAATCAGCCCCAGCATTTT; CDR3 protein: CASSLSLGVYSNQPQHF
J gene: TRBJ1-5; V gene: TRBV27; D gene: TRBD1; CDR3 length: 17; clone size: -; CDR3 DNA: TGTGCCAGCAGTTTTCTCCCGACAGGGGAGGGCAATCAGCCCCAGCATTTT; CDR3 protein: CASSFLPTGEGNQPQHF
J gene: TRBJ1-2; V gene: TRBV28; D gene: -; CDR3 length: 13; clone size: -; CDR3 DNA: TGTGCCAGCAGTCGGACAGTGCGCTATGGCTACACCTTC; CDR3 protein: CASSRTVRYGYTF
J gene: TRBJ2-7; V gene: TRBV27; D gene: -; CDR3 length: 13; clone size: -; CDR3 DNA: TGTGCCAGTCAAAAGGACGGGGCCTACGAGCAGTACTTC; CDR3 protein: CASQKDGAYEQYF
J gene: TRBJ2-7; V gene: TRBV5-1; D gene: TRBD1; CDR3 length: 14; clone size: -; CDR3 DNA: TGCGCCAGCAGCGAGGGGACAGGGCCCTACGAGCAGTACTTC; CDR3 protein: CASSEGTGPYEQYF
J gene: TRBJ1-2; V gene: TRBV29-1; D gene: TRBD1; CDR3 length: 13; clone size: -; CDR3 DNA: TGCAGCGTTCCGGGACAGGGGGACTATGGCTACACCTTC; CDR3 protein: CSVPGQGDYGYTF
J gene: TRBJ2-5; V gene: TRBV9; D gene: -; CDR3 length: 15; clone size: -; CDR3 DNA: TGTGCCAGCAGCGTAGGAAGACCAGGGATCGAGACCCAGTACTTC; CDR3 protein: CASSVGRPGIETQYF
J gene: TRBJ2-7; V gene: TRBV11-2; D gene: TRBD2; CDR3 length: 17; clone size: -; CDR3 DNA: TGTGCCAGCAGCTTACGCCTCGGGACTAGCGGGAGACTCGAGCAGTACTTC; CDR3 protein: CASSLRLGTSGRLEQYF
J gene: TRBJ2-3; V gene: TRBV10-1; D gene: -; CDR3 length: 15; clone size: -; CDR3 DNA: TGCGCCAGCGGAAGGGGCACCTCTAGCACAGATACGCAGTATTTT; CDR3 protein: CASGRGTSSTDTQYF
J gene: TRBJ2-7; V gene: TRBV19; D gene: TRBD2; CDR3 length: 14; clone size: -; CDR3 DNA: TGTGCCAGTAGCCCGGGACTAGCTATTTACGAGCAGTACTTC; CDR3 protein: CASSPGLAIYEQYF
J gene: TRBJ2-7; V gene: TRBV11-1; D gene: -; CDR3 length: 16; clone size: -; CDR3 DNA: TGTGCCAGCAGCTTAGGACTGCCCACCCCCGCCTACGAGCAGTACTTC; CDR3 protein: CASSLGLPTPAYEQYF
J gene: TRBJ2-5; V gene: TRBV2; D gene: TRBD1; CDR3 length: 16; clone size: -; CDR3 DNA: TGTGCCAGCAGTGAGAAACAGGGGGCGCGTCGAGAGACCCAGTACTTC; CDR3 protein: CASSEKQGARRETQYF
J gene: TRBJ2-1; V gene: TRBV5-4; D gene: -; CDR3 length: 13; clone size: -; CDR3 DNA: TGTGCCAGCAGCTTGAACAGAAACAATGAGCAGTTCTTC; CDR3 protein: CASSLNRNNEQFF
J gene: TRBJ1-1; V gene: TRBV27; D gene: -; CDR3 length: 14; clone size: -; CDR3 DNA: TGTGCCAGCAGTTTATCTCAAGGGAGAACTGAAGCTTTCTTT; CDR3 protein: CASSLSQGRTEAFF
J gene: TRBJ1-4; V gene: TRBV4-1; D gene: -; CDR3 length: 15; clone size: -; CDR3 DNA: TGCGCCAGCAGCAACATGCAGGTGCCTAATGAAAAACTGTTTTTT; CDR3 protein: CASSNMQVPNEKLFF
J gene: TRBJ2-3; V gene: TRBV14; D gene: -; CDR3 length: 14; clone size: once; CDR3 DNA: TGTGCCAGCCAGCGAGATTCTAGCACAGATACGCAGTATTTT; CDR3 protein: CASQRDSSTDTQYF
J gene: TRBJ2-7; V gene: TRBV7-2; D gene: -; CDR3 length: 14; clone size: -; CDR3 DNA: TGTGCCAGCAGCTTAGCTTTCCAGGGCTACGAGCAGTACTTC; CDR3 protein: CASSLAFQGYEQYF
J gene: TRBJ1-1; V gene: TRBV27; D gene: -; CDR3 length: 15; clone size: -; CDR3 DNA: TGTGCCAGCAGTTTAGGAGGGTCGGTGAACACTGAAGCTTTCTTT; CDR3 protein: CASSLGGSVNTEAFF
J gene: TRBJ1-6; V gene: TRBV18; D gene: -; CDR3 length: 15; clone size: few; CDR3 DNA: TGTGCCAGCTCACCACCTGGGGCCGGAAATTCACCCCTCCACTTT; CDR3 protein: CASSPPGAGNSPLHF
J gene: TRBJ1-2; V gene: TRBV15; D gene: -; CDR3 length: 14; clone size: -; CDR3 DNA: TGTGCCACCAGCAGGGACCCGGGGGACTATGGCTACACCTTC; CDR3 protein: CATSRDPGDYGYTF
J gene: TRBJ1-5; V gene: TRBV6-1; D gene: -; CDR3 length: 14; clone size: -; CDR3 DNA: TGTGCCAGCAGTGACCGGGACGGCAGTCAGCCCCAGCATTTT; CDR3 protein: CASSDRDGSQPQHF
J gene: TRBJ2-1; V gene: TRBV29-1; D gene: -; CDR3 length: 11; clone size: -; CDR3 DNA: TGCAGCGCCTCTGGTCCCAATGAGCAGTTCTTC; CDR3 protein: CSASGPNEQFF
J gene: TRBJ1-4; V gene: TRBV2; D gene: -; CDR3 length: 18; clone size: -; CDR3 DNA: TGTGCCAGCACAGACCTGGACAGTGCACTTCTCACTCTTGAAAAACTGTTTTTT; CDR3 protein: CASTDLDSALLTLEKLFF
J gene: TRBJ1-4; V gene: TRBV19; D gene: -; CDR3 length: 13; clone size: -; CDR3 DNA: TGTGCCAGTTCGACTACAACTAATGAAAAACTGTTTTTT; CDR3 protein: CASSTTTNEKLFF
J gene: TRBJ2-5; V gene: TRBV2; D gene: TRBD1; CDR3 length: 15; clone size: -; CDR3 DNA: TGTGCCAGCAGTGCCGGGACAGGGGGCCGAGAGACCCAGTACTTC; CDR3 protein: CASSAGTGGRETQYF
J gene: TRBJ1-3; V gene: TRBV11-2; D gene: -; CDR3 length: 15; clone size: -; CDR3 DNA: TGTGCCAGCAGCATAGACAGGAATACTGGAAACACCATATATTTT; CDR3 protein: CASSIDRNTGNTIYF
J gene: TRBJ2-1; V gene: TRBV5-1; D gene: TRBD2; CDR3 length: 14; clone size: -; CDR3 DNA: TGCGCCAGCAGCTTAAGCGGGAGTTCAAATGAGCAGTTCTTC; CDR3 protein: CASSLSGSSNEQFF
J gene: TRBJ2-3; V gene: TRBV9; D gene: -; CDR3 length: 16; clone size: -; CDR3 DNA: TGTGCCAGCAGCCCCCGTGGGCTCTCCCACACAGATACGCAGTATTTT; CDR3 protein: CASSPRGLSHTDTQYF
J gene: TRBJ1-6; V gene: TRBV7-2; D gene: -; CDR3 length: 14; clone size: -; CDR3 DNA: TGTGCCAGCAGCTTACTCAGCTATAATTCACCCCTCCACTTT; CDR3 protein: CASSLLSYNSPLHF
J gene: TRBJ2-3; V gene: TRBV5-1; D gene: TRBD2; CDR3 length: 18; clone size: -; CDR3 DNA: TGCGCCAGCAGCTTGGTGGTTGTGAGGCGGGGGGGAACAGATACGCAGTATTTT; CDR3 protein: CASSLVVVRRGGTDTQYF
J gene: TRBJ1-2; V gene: TRBV5-6; D gene: TRBD1; CDR3 length: 15; clone size: -; CDR3 DNA: TGTGCCAGCAGCCCGAGGAGACAGGGACGATATGGCTACACCTTC; CDR3 protein: CASSPRRQGRYGYTF
J gene: TRBJ1-3; V gene: TRBV6-5; D gene: -; CDR3 length: 15; clone size: few; CDR3 DNA: TGTGCCAGCAGTTCCGGGTCACACTCTGGAAACACCATATATTTT; CDR3 protein: CASSSGSHSGNTIYF
J gene: TRBJ2-2; V gene: TRBV4-1; D gene: -; CDR3 length: 15; clone size: -; CDR3 DNA: TGCGCCAGCAGCTACGGGGGTTCGAACACCGGGGAGCTGTTTTTT; CDR3 protein: CASSYGGSNTGELFF